This T cell receptor beta chain comes out of a study of T-cell memory formation after mild COVID-19. Study results and caveats: The authors did not confirm SARS-CoV-2 specificity of second-wave clones peaking day 37. Clones shrinking from day 15 to 85 showed even CD4/CD8 mixes; later expanders tilted CD4+.

There are a few counts of this clonotype. Its target is not known. Using constant-segment primers, 5'RACE produced TCR alpha and TCR beta cDNA libraries carrying sample barcodes and UMIs. MiXCR, run by TCRdb on the 5' RACE reads, gives a single entry per CDR3 protein. The sample contains more than 100,000 distinct CDR3 sequences, over 15% of which appear only once. Trimming took 1 base from V and 16 from J, leaving 17 bases between them. Germline assignment: CDR1 LGHNA and CDR2 YNFKEQ. The CDR3 has 13 amino acids. Input material: PBMCs or a T cell subset sorted from them (not recorded which). The TCR sequence derives from a man in his late teens or twenties who had mild COVID-19 (a few samples of this study predate the infection). Cell type and time point are not known. The J gene is TRBJ2-4, the V gene TRBV4-2; either TRBD1 or TRBD2 may supply D (5 bases each). CDR3 in DNA: TGTGCCAGCAGCCAAGCCGGGGCCCCCATGGTTTACTTC. Protein product: CASSQAGAPMVYF.